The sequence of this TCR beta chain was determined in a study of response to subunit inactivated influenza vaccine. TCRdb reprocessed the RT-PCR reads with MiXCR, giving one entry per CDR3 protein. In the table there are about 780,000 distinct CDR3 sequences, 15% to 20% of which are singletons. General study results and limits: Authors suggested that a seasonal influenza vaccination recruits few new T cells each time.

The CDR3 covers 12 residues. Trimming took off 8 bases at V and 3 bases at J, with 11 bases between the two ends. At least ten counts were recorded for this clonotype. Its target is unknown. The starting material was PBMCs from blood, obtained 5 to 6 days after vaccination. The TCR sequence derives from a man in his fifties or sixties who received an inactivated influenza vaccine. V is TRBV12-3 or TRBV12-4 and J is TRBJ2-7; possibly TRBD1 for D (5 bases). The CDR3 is CASRGANYEQYF. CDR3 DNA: TGTGCCAGCCGTGGGGCGAACTACGAGCAGTACTTC.